The T cell receptor (beta chain) described here comes from a study of shared clonotypes between healthy human individuals. General observations from the study: The study drew on few donors, limiting represented genetic and exposure-history diversity. Relative to clonotypes present in all four donors, those not shared had lower generation probabilities.

Sorted-subset replicate PCRs used around 220 ng DNA, about 30,000 T cell genomes. Assay: immunoSEQ multiplex PCR; the TCRdb copy retains only in-frame clones and omits some. Seen here are about 2.3 million clones, just under 95% observed once, and the top ten hold roughly 0.34%. CDR3 length: 14 amino acids. CDR1 and CDR2 (germline): MDHEN, SYDVKM. V gave up 6 bases and J gave up 6 bases, with 17 bases separating them. Note on this clone: Its antigen is still unknown.

This TCR was sampled from a man aged 18 to 35 in good health. Some clones in this sample may be carry-over from other donors' samples. The specimen sequenced was naive CD4+ T cells from PBMCs. Subset described: CD45RA+ positively selected. The gene calls are TRBV28 and TRBJ1-2; D is perhaps TRBD1 (6 bases). CDR3 in amino acids: CASRPYRQVHGYTF. CDR3 coding DNA: TGTGCCAGCAGACCCTACCGACAGGTTCATGGCTACACCTTC.